These T cell receptor beta chains were read from a single sample in a study of cytomegalovirus exposure and HLA in healthy donors. Assay: immunoSEQ multiplex PCR; the TCRdb copy retains only in-frame clones and omits some. The table has under 200,000 clones, around 80% seen once. Material: PBMCs. The source of these receptors is a woman between 40 and 50 years old in good health and CMV-seropositive. The conserved cysteine and the conserved F or W are not part of the CDR3 here. A clone size is listed for some rows: how often the clone was seen (once, few, many), or a class if it is expanded.

TRBV30	.	TRBJ1-5	AWRTGGNQPQH
TRBV7-6	.	TRBJ2-5	ASRRTGVGETQY
TRBV7-2	.	TRBJ1-1	ASSSGYRFLRKNTEAF
TRBV2	.	TRBJ2-1	ASSSSGRDWNEQF
TRBV6-5	.	TRBJ2-1	ASSAPSGAHNEQF
TRBV18	.	TRBJ2-1	ASSPPNAGRHDEQF
TRBV5-1	.	TRBJ2-7	ASSLVPGSYEQY
TRBV4-3	.	TRBJ2-1	ASRRGLAGSAAWEQF
TRBV20-1	few	TRBJ2-1	SARGGREQF
TRBV7-3	.	.	ASSLVAGGEQY
TRBV11-3	few	TRBJ2-6	ASSLTNRVGANVLT
TRBV28	.	TRBJ2-5	ASSSDRARLAGFLETQY
TRBV2	.	TRBJ2-1	ASMGGGGVAYNEQF
TRBV19	.	TRBJ1-2	ASSIGQGIYGYT
TRBV4-2	few	TRBJ1-1	ASSQVRGGVRDTEAF
TRBV15	.	TRBJ2-1	ATNPKVEGTDEQF
TRBV7-3	.	TRBJ2-1	ASSTQGGDEQF
TRBV5-6	once	TRBJ2-7	ASSLTVTYEQY
TRBV6-6	.	TRBJ2-2	ASSNRVPVGELF
TRBV2	.	TRBJ1-5	ASRRDSFNQPQH
TRBV7-3	once	TRBJ2-7	ASSYAGGGSYEQY
TRBV18	few	TRBJ2-2	ASSPTGGANTGELF
TRBV4-1	.	TRBJ2-7	ASSQDPTSGRAEGF
TRBV10-2	once	TRBJ1-2	ASSESDRVGRGYT
TRBV19	.	TRBJ2-2	ASSRDRGSGELF
TRBV29-1	.	TRBJ2-5	SLRREETQY
TRBV5-1	.	TRBJ1-3	ASSTRGTGGGNTIY
TRBV5-1	.	TRBJ2-3	ASSLAEGAGVVDTQY
TRBV5-1	.	TRBJ1-2	ASSPDRAPNYGYT
TRBV7-3	.	TRBJ2-2	ASSLRGLASNTGELF
TRBV5-1	.	TRBJ1-3	ASSPRTSSGNTIY
TRBV4-3	.	TRBJ2-2	ASSQGRTGGYTGELF
TRBV19	.	TRBJ2-7	ASQTKTSGSDEQY
TRBV2	.	TRBJ2-7	ASSVPQGWYEQY
TRBV4-3	.	TRBJ2-2	ASSQDIQTGELF
TRBV13	.	TRBJ2-2	ASSLGTANTGELF
TRBV11-2	.	TRBJ2-5	ASSLGLAGVTQY
TRBV27	few	TRBJ1-1	ASSFRQNTEAF
TRBV6-6	.	TRBJ1-1	ASSGQGTEAF
TRBV9	.	TRBJ2-2	ASSVGLAGGYPGELF
TRBV7-3	.	TRBJ2-1	ASSSPTSGRVNEQF
TRBV6-5	few	TRBJ1-2	ASSSRGVYGYT
TRBV7-2	.	TRBJ1-5	ASSLAPVEASQPQH
TRBV19	.	TRBJ1-5	ASSISSESNQPQH
TRBV7-9	.	TRBJ1-5	ASSLDRGSNQPQH
TRBV5-1	.	TRBJ1-1	ASSLDWNTEAF
TRBV4-2	.	TRBJ2-7	ASSQSDSQREFSEQY
TRBV7-9	once	TRBJ2-1	ASSNPTSGRINNEQF
TRBV7-9	.	TRBJ1-2	ASSLGLAFQTDPYGYT
TRBV18	.	TRBJ1-5	ASSQGNSNQPQH
TRBV5-1	.	TRBJ1-1	ASLAGGGRNTEAF